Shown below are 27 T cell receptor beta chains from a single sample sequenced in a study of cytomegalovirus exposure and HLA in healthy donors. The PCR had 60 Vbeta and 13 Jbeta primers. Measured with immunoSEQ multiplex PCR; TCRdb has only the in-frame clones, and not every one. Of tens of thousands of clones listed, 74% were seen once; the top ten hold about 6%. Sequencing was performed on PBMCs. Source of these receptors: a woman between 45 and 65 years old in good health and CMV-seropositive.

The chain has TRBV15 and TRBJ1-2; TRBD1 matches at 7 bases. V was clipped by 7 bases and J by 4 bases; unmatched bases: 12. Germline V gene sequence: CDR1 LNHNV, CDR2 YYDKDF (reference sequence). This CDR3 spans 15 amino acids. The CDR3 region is CATTIPNPGGYGYTF. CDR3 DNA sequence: TGTGCCACCACCATCCCCAACCCAGGGGGCTATGGCTACACCTTC.

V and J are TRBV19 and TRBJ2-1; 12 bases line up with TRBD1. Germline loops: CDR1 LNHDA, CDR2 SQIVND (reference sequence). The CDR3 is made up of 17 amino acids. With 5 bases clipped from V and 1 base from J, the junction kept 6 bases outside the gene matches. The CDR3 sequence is CASSGWDRGRSYNEQFF. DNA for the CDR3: TGTGCCAGTAGTGGCTGGGACAGGGGGCGATCCTACAATGAGCAGTTCTTC.

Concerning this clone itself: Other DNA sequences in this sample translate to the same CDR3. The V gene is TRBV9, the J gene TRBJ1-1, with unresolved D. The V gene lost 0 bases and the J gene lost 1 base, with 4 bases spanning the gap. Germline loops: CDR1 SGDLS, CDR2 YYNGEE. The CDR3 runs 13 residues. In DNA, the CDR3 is TGTGCCAGCAGCGTAGCCGGGAACACTGAAGCTTTCTTT. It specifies CASSVAGNTEAFF.

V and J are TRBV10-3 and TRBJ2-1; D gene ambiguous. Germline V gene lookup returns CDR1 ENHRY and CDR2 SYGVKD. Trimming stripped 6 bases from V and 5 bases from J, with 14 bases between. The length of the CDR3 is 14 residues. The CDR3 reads CAISPSLRDNEQFF. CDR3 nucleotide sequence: TGTGCCATCAGCCCTTCTTTGCGAGACAATGAGCAGTTCTTC.

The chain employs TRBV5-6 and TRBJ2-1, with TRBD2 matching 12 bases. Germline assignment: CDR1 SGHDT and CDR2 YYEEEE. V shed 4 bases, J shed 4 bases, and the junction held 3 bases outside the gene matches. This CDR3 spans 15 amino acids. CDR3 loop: CASSVGTSGYNEQFF. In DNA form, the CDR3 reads TGTGCCAGCAGCGTGGGGACTAGCGGGTACAATGAGCAGTTCTTC.

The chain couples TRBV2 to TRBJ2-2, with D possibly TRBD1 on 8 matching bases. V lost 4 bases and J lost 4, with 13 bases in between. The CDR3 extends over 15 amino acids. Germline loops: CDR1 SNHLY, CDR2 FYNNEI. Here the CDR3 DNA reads TGTGCCAGCAGTGTCAGCGGGACAGGCACCGGGGAGCTGTTTTTT. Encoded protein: CASSVSGTGTGELFF. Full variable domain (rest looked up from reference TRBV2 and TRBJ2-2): EPEVTQTPSHQVTQMGQEVILRCVPISNHLYFYWYRQILGQKVEFLVSFYNNEISEKSEIFDDQFSVERPDGSNFTLKIRSTKLEDSAMYFCASSVSGTGTGELFFGEGSRLTVL.

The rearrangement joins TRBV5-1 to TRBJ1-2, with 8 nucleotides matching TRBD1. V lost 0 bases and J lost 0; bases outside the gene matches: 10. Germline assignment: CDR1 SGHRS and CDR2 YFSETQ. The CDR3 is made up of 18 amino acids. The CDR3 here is CASSLGQGLLRSNYGYTF. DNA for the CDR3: TGCGCCAGCAGCTTGGGACAGGGGCTACTCCGATCTAACTATGGCTACACCTTC.

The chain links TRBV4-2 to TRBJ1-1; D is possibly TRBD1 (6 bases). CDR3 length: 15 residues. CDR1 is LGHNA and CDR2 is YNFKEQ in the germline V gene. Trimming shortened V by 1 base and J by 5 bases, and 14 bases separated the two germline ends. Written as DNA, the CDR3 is TGTGCCAGCAGCCAAGCAGGGGTTTTTGGGACTGAAGCTTTCTTT. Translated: CASSQAGVFGTEAFF.

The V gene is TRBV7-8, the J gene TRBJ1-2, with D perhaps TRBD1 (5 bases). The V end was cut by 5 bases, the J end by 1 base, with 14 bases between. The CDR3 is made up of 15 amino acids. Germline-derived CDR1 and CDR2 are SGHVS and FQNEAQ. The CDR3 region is CASSPGEGRNYGYTF. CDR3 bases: TGTGCCAGCAGCCCGGGGGAGGGACGTAACTATGGCTACACCTTC.

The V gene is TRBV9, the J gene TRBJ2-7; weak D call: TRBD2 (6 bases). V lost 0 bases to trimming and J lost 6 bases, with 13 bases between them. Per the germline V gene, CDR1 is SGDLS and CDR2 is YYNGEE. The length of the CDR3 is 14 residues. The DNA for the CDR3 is TGTGCCAGCAGCGTAGGGGGATCCGGGGGCGAGCAGTACTTC. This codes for CASSVGGSGGEQYF. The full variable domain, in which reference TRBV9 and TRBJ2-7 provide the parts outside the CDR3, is DSGVTQTPKHLITATGQRVTLRCSPRSGDLSVYWYQQSLDQGLQFLIQYYNGEERAKGNILERFSAQQFPDLHSELNLSSLELGDSALYFCASSVGGSGGEQYFGPGTRLTVT.

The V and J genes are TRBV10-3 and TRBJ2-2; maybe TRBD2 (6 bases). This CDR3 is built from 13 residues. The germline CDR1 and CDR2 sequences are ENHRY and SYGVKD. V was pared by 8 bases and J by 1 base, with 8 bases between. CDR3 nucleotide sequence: TGTGCCATCGGGGGACTGAACACCGGGGAGCTGTTTTTT. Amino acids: CAIGGLNTGELFF.

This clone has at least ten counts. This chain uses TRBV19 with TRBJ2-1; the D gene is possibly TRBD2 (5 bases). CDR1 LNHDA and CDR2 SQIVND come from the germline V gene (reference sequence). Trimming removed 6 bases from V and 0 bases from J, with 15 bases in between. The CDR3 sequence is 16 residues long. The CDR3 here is CASSPGIAISYNEQFF. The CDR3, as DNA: TGTGCCAGTAGCCCCGGGATCGCGATCTCCTACAATGAGCAGTTCTTC. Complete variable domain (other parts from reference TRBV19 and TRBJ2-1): DGGITQSPKYLFRKEGQNVTLSCEQNLNHDAMYWYRQDPGQGLRLIYYSQIVNDFQKGDIAEGYSVSREKKESFPLTVTSAQKNPTAFYLCASSPGIAISYNEQFFGPGTRLTVL.

The CDR3 reads CASSVGTGGFTEAFF. The CDR3 DNA follows: TGCGCCAGCAGCGTGGGGACAGGGGGCTTCACTGAAGCTTTCTTT. The chain employs TRBV5-1 and TRBJ1-1; 12 bases map to TRBD1. This CDR3 is 15 amino acids long. Germline CDR1 and CDR2: SGHRS and YFSETQ. With 4 bases clipped from V and 4 bases from J, the junction kept 5 bases outside the gene matches.

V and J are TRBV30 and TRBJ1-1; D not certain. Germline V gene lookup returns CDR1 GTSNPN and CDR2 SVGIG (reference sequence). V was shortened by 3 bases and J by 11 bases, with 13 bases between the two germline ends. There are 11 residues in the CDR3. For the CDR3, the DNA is TGTGCCTGGAGCGACCTAGACTTGGCTTTCTTT. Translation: CAWSDLDLAFF.

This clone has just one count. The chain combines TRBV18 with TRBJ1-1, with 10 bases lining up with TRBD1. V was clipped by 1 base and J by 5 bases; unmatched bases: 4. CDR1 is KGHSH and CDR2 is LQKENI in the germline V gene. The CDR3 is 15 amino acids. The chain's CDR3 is CASSPQTGGQTEAFF. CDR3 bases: TGTGCCAGCTCACCACAGACAGGGGGCCAGACTGAAGCTTTCTTT.

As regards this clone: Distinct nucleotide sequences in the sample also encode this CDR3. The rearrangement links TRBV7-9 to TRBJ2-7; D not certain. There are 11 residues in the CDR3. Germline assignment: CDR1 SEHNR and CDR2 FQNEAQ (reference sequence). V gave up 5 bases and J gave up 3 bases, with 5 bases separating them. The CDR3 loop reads CASSPGYEQYF. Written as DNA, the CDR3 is TGTGCCAGCAGCCCGGGCTACGAGCAGTACTTC.

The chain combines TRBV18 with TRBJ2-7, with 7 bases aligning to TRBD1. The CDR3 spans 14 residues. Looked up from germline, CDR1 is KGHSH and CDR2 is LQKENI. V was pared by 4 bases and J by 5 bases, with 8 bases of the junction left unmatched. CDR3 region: CASSRRDSAHEQYF. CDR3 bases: TGTGCCAGCTCACGACGGGACAGTGCCCACGAGCAGTACTTC.

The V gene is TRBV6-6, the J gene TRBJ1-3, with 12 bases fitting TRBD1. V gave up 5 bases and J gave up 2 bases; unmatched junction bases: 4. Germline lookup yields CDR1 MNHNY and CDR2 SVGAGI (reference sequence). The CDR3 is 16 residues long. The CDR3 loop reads CASSPGQGAAGNTIYF. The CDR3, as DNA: TGTGCCAGCAGTCCGGGACAGGGGGCGGCTGGAAACACCATATATTTT.

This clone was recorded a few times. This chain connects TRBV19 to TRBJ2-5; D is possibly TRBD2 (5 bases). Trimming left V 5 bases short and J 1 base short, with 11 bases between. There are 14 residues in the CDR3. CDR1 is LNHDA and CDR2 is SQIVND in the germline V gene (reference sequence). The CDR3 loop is CASSEPGIQETQYF. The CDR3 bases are TGTGCCAGTAGTGAGCCGGGAATCCAAGAGACCCAGTACTTC. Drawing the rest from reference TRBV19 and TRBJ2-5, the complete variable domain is DGGITQSPKYLFRKEGQNVTLSCEQNLNHDAMYWYRQDPGQGLRLIYYSQIVNDFQKGDIAEGYSVSREKKESFPLTVTSAQKNPTAFYLCASSEPGIQETQYFGPGTRLLVL.

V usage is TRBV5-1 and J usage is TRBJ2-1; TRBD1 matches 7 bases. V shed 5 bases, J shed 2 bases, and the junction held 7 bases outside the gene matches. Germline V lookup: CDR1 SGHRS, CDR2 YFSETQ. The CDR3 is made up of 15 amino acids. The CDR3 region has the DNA TGCGCCAGCAGTCCTACAGGGGACCCCTACAATGAGCAGTTCTTC. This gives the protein CASSPTGDPYNEQFF. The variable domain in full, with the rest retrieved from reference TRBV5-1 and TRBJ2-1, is KAGVTQTPRYLIKTRGQQVTLSCSPISGHRSVSWYQQTPGQGLQFLFEYFSETQRNKGNFPGRFSGRQFSNSRSEMNVSTLELGDSALYLCASSPTGDPYNEQFFGPGTRLTVL.

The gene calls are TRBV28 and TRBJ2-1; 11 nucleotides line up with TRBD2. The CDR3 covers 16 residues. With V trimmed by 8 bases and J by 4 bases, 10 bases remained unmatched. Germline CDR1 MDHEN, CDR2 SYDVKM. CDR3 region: CASRIMTSGMYNEQFF. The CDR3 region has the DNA TGTGCCAGCCGAATAATGACTAGCGGGATGTACAATGAGCAGTTCTTC.

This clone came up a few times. The CDR3 is CSAGRDRGLTEAFF. As DNA, the CDR3 is TGCAGCGCCGGTCGGGACAGGGGGCTTACTGAAGCTTTCTTT. This rearrangement joins TRBV29-1 to TRBJ1-1, with 12 bases lining up with TRBD1. V lost 7 bases and J lost 5; bases outside the gene matches: 8. This CDR3 is 14 amino acids long. The germline V gene encodes CDR1 SQVTM and CDR2 ANQGSEA.

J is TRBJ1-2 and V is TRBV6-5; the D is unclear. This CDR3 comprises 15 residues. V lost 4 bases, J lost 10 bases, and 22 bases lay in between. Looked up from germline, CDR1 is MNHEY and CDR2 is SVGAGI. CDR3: CASSSPFEGKAPYTF. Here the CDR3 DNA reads TGTGCCAGCAGTTCCCCTTTCGAGGGAAAGGCTCCCTACACCTTC.

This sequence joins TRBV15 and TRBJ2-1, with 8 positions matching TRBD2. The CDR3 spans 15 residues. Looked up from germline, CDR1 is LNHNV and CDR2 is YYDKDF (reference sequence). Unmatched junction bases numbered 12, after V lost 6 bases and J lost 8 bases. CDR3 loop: CATSRSLAGLDEQFF. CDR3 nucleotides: TGTGCCACCAGTAGGAGCTTAGCGGGATTGGATGAGCAGTTCTTC.

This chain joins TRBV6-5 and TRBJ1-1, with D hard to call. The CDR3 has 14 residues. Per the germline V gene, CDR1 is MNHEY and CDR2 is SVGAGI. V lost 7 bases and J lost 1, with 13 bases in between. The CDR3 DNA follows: TGTGCCAGCAACTCTCAGGTCCCGAACACTGAAGCTTTCTTT. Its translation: CASNSQVPNTEAFF.

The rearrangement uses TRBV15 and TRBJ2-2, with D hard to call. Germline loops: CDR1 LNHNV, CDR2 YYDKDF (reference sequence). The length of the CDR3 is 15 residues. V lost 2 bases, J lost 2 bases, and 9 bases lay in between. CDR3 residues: CATSRTSRNTGELFF. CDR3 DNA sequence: TGTGCCACCAGCAGAACATCTAGAAACACCGGGGAGCTGTTTTTT.

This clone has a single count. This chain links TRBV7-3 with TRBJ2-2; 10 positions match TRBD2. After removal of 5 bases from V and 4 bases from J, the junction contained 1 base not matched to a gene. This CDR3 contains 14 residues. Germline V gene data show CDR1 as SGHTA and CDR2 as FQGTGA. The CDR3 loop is CASSRTSGTGELFF. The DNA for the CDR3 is TGTGCCAGCAGCCGGACTAGCGGCACCGGGGAGCTGTTTTTT. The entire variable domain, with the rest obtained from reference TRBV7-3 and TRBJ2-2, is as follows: GAGVSQTPSNKVTEKGKYVELRCDPISGHTALYWYRQSLGQGPEFLIYFQGTGAADDSGLPNDRFFAVRPEGSVSTLKIQRTERGDSAVYLCASSRTSGTGELFFGEGSRLTVL.